Below are 27 T cell receptor beta chains sequenced from a single sample in a study of vaccination effects on CD4 cells after COVID-19. Their cognate antigens are unknown. Measured with immunoSEQ multiplex PCR; TCRdb has only the in-frame clones, and not every one. Seen here are tens of thousands of clones, roughly 76% observed once, and the top ten hold around 3%. Viral peptide pool expansion of antigen-specific CD4+ T cells preceded sequencing in the ViraFEST assay. When roughly eleven days of culture had elapsed, CD4+ T cells were isolated. No vaccinee had earlier SARS-CoV-2 infection, and nucleocapsid antibodies were negative. Source: CD4+ T cells from PBMCs cultured with HCoV-NL63 spike peptides, taken before COVID-19 vaccination. These receptors were taken from a human donor who received a COVID-19 vaccine.

This chain links TRBV14 with TRBJ2-5; 9 nucleotides match TRBD1. The CDR3 has 17 amino acids. V gave up 0 bases and J gave up 2 bases; unmatched junction bases: 7. Germline V lookup: CDR1 SGHDN, CDR2 FVKESK. The CDR3 DNA follows: TGTGCCAGCAGCCAAGATTCCGGGACAGGGCGGCAAGAGACCCAGTACTTC. This encodes CASSQDSGTGRQETQYF.

The rearrangement uses TRBV21-1 and TRBJ1-1; TRBD1 is the table's D call and was not checked against the DNA. TRBV21-1 constitutes a pseudogene. This CDR3 region has 15 residues. This CDR3 reads CASSKLGRSNTEAFF. CDR3 nucleotide sequence: TGTGCCAGCAGCAAACTTGGCAGATCGAACACTGAAGCTTTCTTT.

In DNA, the CDR3 is TGTGCCAGCATCGACACTCAGGGGGCTGAAGCTTTCTTT. It translates to CASIDTQGAEAFF. The chain has TRBV6-5 and TRBJ1-1; 7 bases are a match to TRBD1. Germline V CDR1 and CDR2: MNHEY, SVGAGI. The trim removed 7 bases at V and 6 bases at J, leaving 8 bases unmatched. The CDR3 covers 13 residues.

The rearrangement uses TRBV11-2 and TRBJ1-1; 7 bases align to TRBD1. This CDR3 contains 16 residues. Germline V gene lookup returns CDR1 SGHAT and CDR2 FQNNGV. With 2 bases clipped from V and 5 bases from J, the junction kept 11 bases outside the gene matches. The CDR3 sequence: CASSLTAGGRRTEAFF. Written as DNA, the CDR3 is TGTGCCAGCAGCTTAACGGCAGGGGGTAGGAGGACTGAAGCTTTCTTT. Variable domain in full (rest from reference TRBV11-2 and TRBJ1-1): EAGVAQSPRYKIIEKRQSVAFWCNPISGHATLYWYQQILGQGPKLLIQFQNNGVVDDSQLPKDRFSAERLKGVDSTLKIQPAKLEDSAVYLCASSLTAGGRRTEAFFGQGTRLTVV.

This clone has just a few counts. V usage is TRBV30 and J usage is TRBJ1-6; D is unclear. Germline V gives CDR1 GTSNPN, CDR2 SVGIG (reference sequence). Between the trimmed V and J ends, which lost 0 bases and 7 bases, there was a span of 13 bases. There are 15 residues in the CDR3. The CDR3 here is CAWSVYRSLNSPLHF. Written as DNA, the CDR3 is TGTGCCTGGAGTGTTTATCGGTCGCTCAATTCACCCCTCCACTTT.

This clone was detected only a few times. This chain links TRBV5-1 with TRBJ1-1; D not resolved. This CDR3 has 15 residues. Between the trimmed V and J ends, which lost 5 bases and 2 bases, there was a span of 16 bases. The germline CDR1 and CDR2 sequences are SGHRS and YFSETQ. CDR3 bases: TGCGCCAGCAGAACGGTAAGAACGGAAAACACTGAAGCTTTCTTT. Its translation: CASRTVRTENTEAFF.

The chain has TRBV3-1 (or the pseudogene TRBV3-2) and TRBJ2-2; tentative D call: TRBD2 (6 bases). Trimming removed 10 bases from V and 5 bases from J, with 8 bases in between. The germline gives CDR1 LGHDT, CDR2 YNNKEL (reference sequence). The CDR3 has 11 amino acids. The CDR3 loop reads CATRGTGELFF. The CDR3 nucleotides are TGTGCCACCCGGGGGACCGGGGAGCTGTTTTTT.

The gene calls are TRBV19 and TRBJ1-3; 7 bases line up with TRBD1. Germline assignment: CDR1 LNHDA and CDR2 SQIVND (reference sequence). V lost 9 bases, J lost 4 bases, and 12 bases stayed unmatched. The CDR3 has 15 amino acids. DNA of the CDR3: TGTGCCAGCGCAAAGACAGGGTCAGCGGGAAACACCATATATTTT. Translated: CASAKTGSAGNTIYF.

This clone has more than one count but fewer than ten. V and J are TRBV2 and TRBJ1-5, with 9 bases lining up with TRBD1. Germline V lookup: CDR1 SNHLY, CDR2 FYNNEI. V was pared by 6 bases and J by 6 bases, with 3 bases of the junction left unmatched. The CDR3 loop spans 13 amino acids. The CDR3 here is CASRQGASQPQHF. In DNA form, the CDR3 reads TGTGCCAGCAGACAGGGGGCGAGTCAGCCCCAGCATTTT.

This clone turned up a few times. In DNA, the CDR3 is TGTGCCAGCAGTGGAGTAGCTTCGGGGCCCCAGCATTTT. Amino acids: CASSGVASGPQHF. The chain has TRBV2 and TRBJ1-5, with no clear D. V was shortened by 4 bases and J by 9 bases, with 13 bases between the two germline ends. The length of the CDR3 is 13 residues. The germline gives CDR1 SNHLY, CDR2 FYNNEI.

The rearrangement uses TRBV19 and TRBJ2-5; D may be TRBD1 (5 bases). Germline values: CDR1 LNHDA, CDR2 SQIVND (reference sequence). The CDR3 is 13 amino acids. V gave up 4 bases and J gave up 5 bases, with 11 bases separating them. CDR3 residues: CASSTGFGETQYF. The CDR3 region has the DNA TGTGCCAGTAGTACAGGGTTCGGGGAGACCCAGTACTTC.

The J gene is TRBJ2-1, the V gene TRBV2, with a weak D call TRBD1 (6 bases). CDR1 SNHLY and CDR2 FYNNEI come from the germline V gene. The CDR3 consists of 16 residues. The germline V and J ends were trimmed by 9 bases and 7 bases, with 25 bases remaining between them. The CDR3 coding sequence is TGTGCCAGACTCAAACCCGGGACACCCCTAGGGAATGAGCAGTTCTTC. Translating gives CARLKPGTPLGNEQFF.

The gene calls are TRBV4-3 and TRBJ1-5, with D unresolved. The germline V gene encodes CDR1 LGHNA and CDR2 YSLEER. The CDR3 is 14 residues long. Trimming removed 0 bases at V and 7 bases at J, with 10 bases between. The CDR3 here is CASSQDSAGQPQHF. The CDR3 DNA reads TGCGCCAGCAGCCAAGATTCGGCGGGGCAGCCCCAGCATTTT.

The chain recombines TRBV28 with TRBJ1-5; the D gene is possibly TRBD1 (6 bases). Germline V CDR1 and CDR2: MDHEN, SYDVKM. Between the trimmed V and J ends, which lost 3 bases and 3 bases, there was a span of 9 bases. There are 14 residues in the CDR3. CDR3 region: CASSFGQINQPQHF. In nucleotides, the CDR3 is TGTGCCAGCAGTTTCGGACAGATCAATCAGCCCCAGCATTTT.

This clone was counted between two and nine times. V and J are TRBV27 and TRBJ2-2, with D unclear. V lost 0 bases and J 0 bases, leaving 8 bases between the germline ends. The CDR3 extends over 16 amino acids. Germline CDR1 MNHEY, CDR2 SMNVEV (reference sequence). The CDR3 protein is CASSLSRTTNTGELFF. CDR3 DNA: TGTGCCAGCAGTTTATCGAGGACCACGAACACCGGGGAGCTGTTTTTT.

The rearrangement joins TRBV5-6 to TRBJ2-5; D tentatively fits TRBD1 or TRBD2 (5 bases each). V lost 5 bases to trimming and J lost 1 base, with 12 bases between them. The CDR3 extends over 14 amino acids. Germline CDR1 is SGHDT and CDR2 is YYEEEE. CDR3 amino acids: CASSRPGPQETQYF. The CDR3 nucleotides are TGTGCCAGCAGTCGACCGGGACCCCAAGAGACCCAGTACTTC.

This clone was seen a few times. The chain has TRBV6-6 and TRBJ1-5; D is possibly TRBD1 (5 bases). The CDR3 length is 16 residues. The germline CDR1 and CDR2 sequences are MNHNY and SVGAGI (reference sequence). Deletions cut 6 bases from V and 4 bases from J, with 19 bases between. The CDR3 region has the DNA TGTGCCAGCAGCCCACCCCGCGGCAGGGCGAATCAGCCCCAGCATTTT. It encodes CASSPPRGRANQPQHF.

The CDR3 is CASSEYARGRTGELFF. The CDR3 region has the DNA TGTGCCAGCAGTGAATATGCCAGGGGCAGGACCGGGGAGCTGTTTTTT. V gene TRBV25-1 combines with J gene TRBJ2-2; possibly TRBD1 for D (6 bases). There are 16 residues in the CDR3. CDR1 and CDR2 from the germline V gene are MGHDK and SYGVNS. The ends were cut back, 0 bases at V and 5 bases at J, with 13 bases in the middle.

This rearrangement joins TRBV5-4 to TRBJ1-1; D gene uncertain. V was pared by 0 bases and J by 5 bases, with 11 bases between. This CDR3 contains 14 residues. CDR1 is SGHNT, CDR2 YYREEE, per germline (reference sequence). CDR3 in DNA: TGTGCCAGCAGCTTGGAGGGCAGAATGACTGAAGCTTTCTTT. This gives the protein CASSLEGRMTEAFF.

CDR3 nucleotide sequence: TGTGCCAGCACCTCACTGCCTGCAGATACGCAGTATTTT. Its protein is CASTSLPADTQYF. The genes are TRBV7-2 and TRBJ2-3; D remains ambiguous. This CDR3 region has 13 residues. The V end lost 7 bases, the J end lost 4 bases, and 12 bases lay between the germline ends. CDR1 and CDR2 from the germline V gene are SGHTA and FQGNSA.

The rearrangement joins TRBV2 to TRBJ2-7; the D is unclear. Germline CDR1 is SNHLY and CDR2 is FYNNEI. This CDR3 contains 17 residues. V lost 4 bases and J 1 base, leaving 20 bases between the germline ends. CDR3 nucleotides: TGTGCCAGCAGTGCAAAAAGGCCCCTCTGGGATTCCTACGAGCAGTACGTC. Translating it yields CASSAKRPLWDSYEQYV.

V usage is TRBV2 and J usage is TRBJ1-3, with 7 positions matching TRBD1. The CDR3 length is 17 residues. CDR1 and CDR2 (germline): SNHLY, FYNNEI. The V segment lost 3 bases and the J segment 1 base; nucleotides outside the gene matches: 9. CDR3 amino acids: CASSDGSGRGSGNTIYF. The CDR3 DNA follows: TGTGCCAGCAGTGATGGGTCAGGCAGGGGGTCTGGAAACACCATATATTTT. The full variable domain, in which reference TRBV2 and TRBJ1-3 provide the parts outside the CDR3, is EPEVTQTPSHQVTQMGQEVILRCVPISNHLYFYWYRQILGQKVEFLVSFYNNEISEKSEIFDDQFSVERPDGSNFTLKIRSTKLEDSAMYFCASSDGSGRGSGNTIYFGEGSWLTVV.

The chain has TRBV30 and TRBJ2-3; 10 bases match TRBD1. The V gene end was trimmed by 0 bases and the J gene end by 3 bases; junction bases not matched to a gene: 3. Germline loops: CDR1 GTSNPN, CDR2 SVGIG (reference sequence). The CDR3 extends over 15 amino acids. The CDR3 protein is CAWSVGTGVTDTQYF. CDR3 coding DNA: TGTGCCTGGAGTGTAGGGACAGGGGTAACAGATACGCAGTATTTT.

This sequence joins TRBV5-4 and TRBJ2-3; D remains ambiguous. Germline CDR1 reads SGHNT; CDR2 reads YYREEE (reference sequence). Trimming stripped 4 bases from V and 2 bases from J, with 8 bases between. The CDR3 totals 13 residues. The CDR3 reads CASSTQNTDTQYF. The CDR3 DNA follows: TGTGCCAGCAGCACTCAGAACACAGATACGCAGTATTTT.

There are a few counts of this clone. The chain couples TRBV5-1 to TRBJ1-3; possible D gene TRBD1, 5 bases. The germline gives CDR1 SGHRS, CDR2 YFSETQ. V was clipped by 4 bases and J by 6 bases, with 14 bases between them. The CDR3 contains 14 residues. In DNA, the CDR3 is TGCGCCAGCAGCCTTCTGGGGGGTGAAAACACCATATATTTT. Protein sequence: CASSLLGGENTIYF.

The chain carries TRBV2 and TRBJ1-3, with D unresolved. CDR1 and CDR2 (germline): SNHLY, FYNNEI. The CDR3 consists of 13 residues. The V gene lost 4 bases and the J gene lost 0 bases, with 4 bases spanning the gap. CDR3 residues: CASSGTSGNTIYF. CDR3 nucleotide sequence: TGTGCCAGCAGTGGGACCTCTGGAAACACCATATATTTT. Complete variable domain (other parts from reference TRBV2 and TRBJ1-3): EPEVTQTPSHQVTQMGQEVILRCVPISNHLYFYWYRQILGQKVEFLVSFYNNEISEKSEIFDDQFSVERPDGSNFTLKIRSTKLEDSAMYFCASSGTSGNTIYFGEGSWLTVV.

This clone was seen only a few times. This chain uses TRBV5-1 with TRBJ1-6; 9 bases line up with TRBD1. The V gene end was trimmed by 0 bases and the J gene end by 9 bases; junction bases not matched to a gene: 4. The CDR3 runs 15 residues. Germline assignment: CDR1 SGHRS and CDR2 YFSETQ. CDR3 DNA sequence: TGCGCCAGCAGCTTGGACAGGGGGCAAGGTTCACCCCTCCACTTT. Translating gives CASSLDRGQGSPLHF.